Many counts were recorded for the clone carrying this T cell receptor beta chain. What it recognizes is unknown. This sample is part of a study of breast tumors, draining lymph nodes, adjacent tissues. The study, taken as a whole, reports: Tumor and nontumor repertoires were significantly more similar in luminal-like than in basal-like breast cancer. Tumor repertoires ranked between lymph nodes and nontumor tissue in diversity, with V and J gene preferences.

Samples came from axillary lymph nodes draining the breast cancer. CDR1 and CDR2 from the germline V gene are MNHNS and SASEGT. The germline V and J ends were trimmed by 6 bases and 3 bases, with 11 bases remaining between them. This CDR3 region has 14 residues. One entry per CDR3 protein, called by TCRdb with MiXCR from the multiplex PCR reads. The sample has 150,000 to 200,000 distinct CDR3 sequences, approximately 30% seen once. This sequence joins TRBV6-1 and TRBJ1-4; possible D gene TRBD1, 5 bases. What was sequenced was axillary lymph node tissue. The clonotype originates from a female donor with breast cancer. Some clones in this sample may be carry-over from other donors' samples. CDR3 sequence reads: CASSAGGPNEKLFF. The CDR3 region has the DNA TGTGCCAGCAGCGCTGGGGGACCTAATGAAAAACTGTTTTTT.